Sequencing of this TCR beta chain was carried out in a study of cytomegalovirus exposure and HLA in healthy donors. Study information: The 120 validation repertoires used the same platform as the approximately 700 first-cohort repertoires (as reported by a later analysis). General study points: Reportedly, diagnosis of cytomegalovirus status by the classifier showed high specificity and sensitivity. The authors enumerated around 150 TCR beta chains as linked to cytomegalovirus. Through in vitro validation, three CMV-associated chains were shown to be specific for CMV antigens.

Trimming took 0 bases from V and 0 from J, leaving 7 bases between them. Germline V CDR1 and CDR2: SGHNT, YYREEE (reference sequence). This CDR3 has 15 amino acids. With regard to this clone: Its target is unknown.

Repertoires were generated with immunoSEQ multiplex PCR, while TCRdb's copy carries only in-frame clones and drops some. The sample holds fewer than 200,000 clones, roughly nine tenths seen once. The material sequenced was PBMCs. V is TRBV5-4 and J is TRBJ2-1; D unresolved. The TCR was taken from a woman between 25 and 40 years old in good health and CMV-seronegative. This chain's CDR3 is CASSLARTSYNEQFF. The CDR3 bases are TGTGCCAGCAGCTTGGCCAGGACCTCCTACAATGAGCAGTTCTTC. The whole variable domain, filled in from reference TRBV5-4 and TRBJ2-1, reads ETGVTQSPTHLIKTRGQQVTLRCSSQSGHNTVSWYQQALGQGPQFIFQYYREEENGRGNFPPRFSGLQFPNYSSELNVNALELDDSALYLCASSLARTSYNEQFFGPGTRLTVL.